These 23 T cell receptor beta chains came from one sample sequenced in a study of molecular identifiers for immune sequencing clone quantification. TCRdb reprocessed the PCR reads with MiXCR, giving one entry per CDR3 protein. The sample contains 400,000 to 600,000 distinct CDR3 sequences, 25% of which appear only once. Sequenced material: naive CD8+ T cells from blood, with Jurkat cell RNA spiked in. This sample's subset: FACS-sorted CD8+CD4-CCR7+CD45RA+ naive T cells. Receptor source: a human donor in good health. Some libraries in this study had Jurkat cell RNA spiked in.

About this clonotype itself: One junction end does not reproduce the germline sequence, and a read error may be involved. The chain couples TRBV13 to TRBJ1-1; D may be TRBD1 (6 bases). CDR3 length: 13 residues. The germline CDR1 and CDR2 sequences are PRHDT and FYEKMQ (reference sequence). The CDR3 is CACSLGTRGETFF. The CDR3 DNA reads TGTGCCTGCAGCTTAGGCACGAGGGGGGAAACTTTCTTT.

This chain connects TRBV19 to TRBJ2-3, with a weak D call TRBD1 (6 bases). This CDR3 is built from 15 residues. V lost 7 bases and J lost 4, with 18 bases in between. Looked up from germline, CDR1 is LNHDA and CDR2 is SQIVND (reference sequence). This CDR3 reads CASNPRGGGSDTQYF. Here the CDR3 DNA reads TGTGCCAGTAATCCGAGAGGGGGTGGCTCAGATACGCAGTATTTT.

This sequence joins TRBV20-1 and TRBJ1-2; D may be TRBD1 (6 bases). The CDR3 has 13 amino acids. CDR1 and CDR2 (germline): DFQATT, SNEGSKA (reference sequence). V was trimmed by 7 bases and J by 8 bases, leaving 20 bases between them. CDR3 DNA sequence: TGCAGTGGACGGGACACTGAGGAGGGGGGCTACACCTTC. This encodes CSGRDTEEGGYTF.

Details on this clonotype: It differs at one base from a far larger clone, so likely a read error. The J gene is TRBJ2-7, the V gene TRBV11-2; D unresolved. Per germline, CDR1 SGHAT and CDR2 FQNNGV. The V end was cut by 1 base, the J end by 9 bases, with 7 bases between. This CDR3 contains 11 residues. The CDR3 loop is CASSLGAGQYF. The DNA for the CDR3 is TGTGCCAGCAGCTTAGGGGCCGGGCAGTACTTC.

This clonotype was detected once. The genes are TRBV10-3 and TRBJ1-1; no clear D gene. This CDR3 comprises 16 residues. Per germline, CDR1 ENHRY and CDR2 SYGVKD. The ends were cut back, 5 bases at V and 1 base at J, with 17 bases in the middle. The CDR3 DNA sequence: TGTGCCATCAGTTCCCCCGGGCACACACAGAACACTGAAGCTTTCTTT. Translating gives CAISSPGHTQNTEAFF.

This clonotype was observed at least ten times. The rearrangement uses TRBV7-9 and TRBJ2-3; TRBD2 aligns across 10 bases. The J segment lost 2 bases and the V segment lost 1 base, leaving 6 bases of the junction unmatched. The CDR3 extends over 17 amino acids. The germline V gene has CDR1 SEHNR and CDR2 FQNEAQ (reference sequence). The CDR3 nucleotides are TGTGCCAGCAGCTTAGAAGCGGGAGGGCCCCCCACAGATACGCAGTATTTT. This sequence encodes CASSLEAGGPPTDTQYF.

This clonotype was found a few times. The chain couples TRBV29-1 to TRBJ2-1, with a weak D call TRBD2 (5 bases). Per the germline V gene, CDR1 is SQVTM and CDR2 is ANQGSEA. The CDR3 length is 11 residues. V gave up 6 bases and J gave up 10 bases, with 13 bases separating them. The CDR3 spells CSVERRREQFF. The CDR3 DNA is TGCAGCGTCGAGCGACGGAGGGAGCAGTTCTTC.

In its sample, this clonotype was seen many times. The chain uses TRBV12-3 or TRBV12-4 and TRBJ2-1, with 14 bases aligning to TRBD2. V lost 6 bases to trimming and J lost 5 bases; unmatched junction nucleotides: 3. This CDR3 comprises 15 residues. The CDR3 nucleotides read TGTGCCAGCAGCTTGGGACTAGCGGGAGACAATGAGCAGTTCTTC. As protein: CASSLGLAGDNEQFF.

With regard to this clonotype: Its ends do not fully match the called genes, so a read error is possible. This chain uses TRBV4-2 with TRBJ1-2; D not certain. The germline gives CDR1 LGHNA, CDR2 YNFKEQ. CDR3 length equals 15 residues. Here the CDR3 reads CARSQDAPTSLGYTF. For the CDR3, the DNA is TGTGCCCGCAGCCAAGATGCACCTACGAGCCTTGGCTACACCTTC.

Note on this clonotype: This clone may be a read error of a much larger clone one base away. The genes are TRBV9 and TRBJ1-6; unclear D gene. Germline V gives CDR1 SGDLS, CDR2 YYNGEE. This CDR3 is built from 14 residues. The V gene lost 0 bases and the J gene lost 11 bases, with 12 bases spanning the gap. CDR3 in amino acids: CASSVDGMNPPLHF. Here the CDR3 DNA reads TGTGCCAGCAGCGTAGACGGGATGAATCCACCCCTCCACTTT.

The sample holds a few counts of this clonotype. V usage is TRBV19 and J usage is TRBJ2-1; possibly TRBD2 for D (5 bases). The CDR3 length is 14 residues. The germline V and J ends were trimmed by 3 bases and 7 bases, with 13 bases remaining between them. In germline, CDR1 is LNHDA, CDR2 SQIVND (reference sequence). In nucleotides, the CDR3 is TGTGCCAGTAGTATTTTAGCGACCCGAAATGAGCAGTTCTTC. Its translation: CASSILATRNEQFF.

There are many counts of this clonotype. The V and J genes are TRBV20-1 and TRBJ2-7; TRBD2 matches 12 bases. CDR3 length: 14 amino acids. CDR1 and CDR2 (germline): DFQATT, SNEGSKA (reference sequence). Unmatched junction bases numbered 8, after V lost 4 bases and J lost 7 bases. The CDR3 DNA is TGCAGTGCTACACCTAGCGGGGGGGCCTGGGAGCAGTACTTC. Translating gives CSATPSGGAWEQYF.

The chain combines TRBV10-2 with TRBJ1-3; D might be TRBD1 (6 bases). This CDR3 comprises 14 residues. CDR1 is WSHSY, CDR2 SAAADI, per germline. The ends were cut back, 7 bases at V and 0 bases at J, with 10 bases in the middle. This chain's CDR3 is CASNGQSSGNTIYF. The CDR3 nucleotides are TGCGCCAGCAATGGACAGTCCTCTGGAAACACCATATATTTT.

This clonotype has just a few counts. The chain carries TRBV4-2 and TRBJ2-7; the D gene is possibly TRBD1 (6 bases). V was pared by 2 bases and J by 6 bases, with 17 bases between. The CDR3 length is 15 residues. From germline, CDR1 is LGHNA and CDR2 YNFKEQ. As DNA, the CDR3 is TGTGCCAGCAGCCAACCGGGGACATCCGGACTCGAGCAGTACTTC. It translates to CASSQPGTSGLEQYF.

The chain employs TRBV2 and TRBJ1-5, with D possibly being TRBD1 (5 bases). Germline V lookup: CDR1 SNHLY, CDR2 FYNNEI. The ends were cut back, 6 bases at V and 1 base at J, with 10 bases in the middle. This CDR3 has 14 amino acids. The CDR3 DNA sequence: TGTGCCAGCAGGTTGACAGAAAGCAATCAGCCCCAGCATTTT. Amino acid sequence: CASRLTESNQPQHF.

Concerning this clonotype: The junction departs from the called germline gene at one end, perhaps through a read error. The V call is TRBV24-1, the J call TRBJ2-3, with 10 bases that match TRBD2. This CDR3 is built from 15 residues. Germline V gives CDR1 KGHDR, CDR2 SFDVKD. CDR3 residues: CAASDSGRSTDTQYF. The DNA of the CDR3 is TGTGCCGCCAGTGATAGCGGGAGGAGCACAGATACGCAGTATTTT.

Notes on this clonotype: This could be a read error, since a much larger clone is one nucleotide away. V and J are TRBV10-3 and TRBJ2-7; possibly TRBD2 for D (5 bases). The ends were cut back, 10 bases at V and 6 bases at J, with 19 bases in the middle. The length of the CDR3 is 13 residues. Germline V gene lookup returns CDR1 ENHRY and CDR2 SYGVKD. CDR3 sequence reads: CANSMEDSREQYF. CDR3 nucleotides: TGTGCCAACAGCATGGAGGACTCCCGCGAGCAGTACTTC.

As regards this clonotype: A much larger clone lies one base from this, so it may be a read error. J is TRBJ1-1 and V is TRBV30, with unresolved D. The ends were cut back, 3 bases at V and 4 bases at J, with 9 bases in the middle. The V gene's germline CDR1 is GTSNPN and CDR2 SVGIG (reference sequence). This CDR3 region has 12 residues. This CDR3 reads CAWSRAGTEAFF. The CDR3 bases are TGTGCCTGGAGCCGGGCAGGCACTGAAGCTTTCTTT.

This clonotype was seen a handful of times. The rearrangement uses TRBV30 and TRBJ2-4, with 9 positions matching TRBD1. CDR1 is GTSNPN and CDR2 is SVGIG in the germline V gene (reference sequence). This CDR3 region has 14 residues. Trimming took 4 bases from V and 6 from J; bases not matched to a gene: 7. This CDR3 reads CAWNPGQGINIQYF. CDR3 nucleotide sequence: TGTGCCTGGAACCCGGGACAGGGTATAAACATTCAGTACTTC.

The chain carries TRBV12-3 or TRBV12-4 and TRBJ1-2; 7 positions agree with TRBD1. The ends lost 5 bases at V and 6 bases at J; junction bases unmatched: 18. The CDR3 spans 17 residues. CDR3 in DNA: TGTGCCAGCAGTACACTTCCGAGAATGACAGGGAACCATGGCTACACCTTC. Encoded protein: CASSTLPRMTGNHGYTF.

This clonotype appeared a few times. V usage is TRBV6-2 or TRBV6-3 and J usage is TRBJ1-1; D is uncertain. The CDR3 is made up of 15 amino acids. Trimming took 2 bases from V and 1 from J, leaving 11 bases between them. Germline assignment: CDR1 MNHEY and CDR2 SVGEGT. The CDR3 DNA sequence: TGTGCCAGCAGTTACGGCTGGCAGGCGAACACTGAAGCTTTCTTT. It encodes CASSYGWQANTEAFF.

The chain combines TRBV28 with TRBJ2-3, with 8 bases lining up with TRBD1. Germline trimming cut 3 bases from V and 0 bases from J; bases unmatched to any gene: 8. Germline CDR1 is MDHEN and CDR2 is SYDVKM. The CDR3 contains 17 residues. In DNA form, the CDR3 reads TGTGCCAGCAGTTTCCACGCGACAGGGGCGAGCACAGATACGCAGTATTTT. It encodes CASSFHATGASTDTQYF.

Many counts were recorded for this clonotype. The gene calls are TRBV10-3 and TRBJ2-3; D not resolved. V was cut by 3 bases and J by 4 bases, with 8 bases left in between. The CDR3 runs to 13 residues. CDR1 is ENHRY and CDR2 is SYGVKD in the germline V gene. The CDR3 DNA follows: TGTGCCATCAGTGATTTCCAGTCAGATACGCAGTATTTT. This codes for CAISDFQSDTQYF.